What follows are 21 T cell receptor beta chains derived from one specimen sequenced in a study of cytomegalovirus exposure and HLA in healthy donors. 60 Vbeta and 13 Jbeta primers were used in PCR. The protocol was immunoSEQ multiplex PCR, while the TCRdb copy is restricted to in-frame clones and leaves out a portion. The repertoire consists of over 90,000 clones, with under 85% occurring once and the leading ten covering 2.5% to 3.5%. The sequenced material came from PBMCs. All receptors come from a female donor in good health and CMV-seropositive.

This clone was counted once. V usage is TRBV6-5 and J usage is TRBJ2-5; tentative D call: TRBD1 (6 bases). In germline, CDR1 is MNHEY, CDR2 SVGAGI. The ends were cut back, 4 bases at V and 4 bases at J, with 10 bases in the middle. The CDR3 extends over 13 amino acids. The CDR3 nucleotides read TGTGCCAGCAGTTTCAGGGGCGGAGAGACCCAGTACTTC. This translates into CASSFRGGETQYF.

V gene TRBV30 combines with J gene TRBJ1-2, with unresolved D. This CDR3 has 13 amino acids. V was cut by 7 bases and J by 4 bases, with 16 bases left in between. Germline CDR1 is GTSNPN and CDR2 is SVGIG (reference sequence). CDR3 DNA sequence: TGTGCCTCCACCCCTTACAGCCTCTATGGCTACACCTTC. The encoded protein is CASTPYSLYGYTF.

This rearrangement joins TRBV7-2 to TRBJ2-1, with 11 nucleotides matching TRBD2. With 5 bases clipped from V and 3 bases from J, the junction kept 9 bases outside the gene matches. This CDR3 is 17 amino acids long. Per the germline V gene, CDR1 is SGHTA and CDR2 is FQGNSA. The CDR3 loop is CASSLRSGTSGYNEQFF. As DNA, the CDR3 is TGTGCCAGCAGCCTAAGGTCCGGGACTAGCGGCTACAATGAGCAGTTCTTC.

The J gene is TRBJ2-1, the V gene TRBV5-1; D may be TRBD1 (6 bases). V was clipped by 1 base and J by 5 bases, with 10 bases between them. Germline V gene lookup returns CDR1 SGHRS and CDR2 YFSETQ. This CDR3 comprises 14 residues. CDR3 region: CASSLWTDDNEQFF. The CDR3 DNA is TGCGCCAGCAGCTTGTGGACAGATGACAATGAGCAGTTCTTC.

V gene TRBV4-3 combines with J gene TRBJ2-3, with a weak D call TRBD2 (6 bases). The germline V gene has CDR1 LGHNA and CDR2 YSLEER. The CDR3 has 15 residues. V lost 3 bases to trimming and J lost 4 bases, with 14 bases between them. Here the CDR3 DNA reads TGCGCCAGCAGCCATCAGTCGCGGGGCCCAGATACGCAGTATTTT. This translates into CASSHQSRGPDTQYF.

The rearrangement joins TRBV5-4 to TRBJ2-1, with unresolved D. The CDR3 has 11 residues. The germline V gene has CDR1 SGHNT and CDR2 YYREEE (reference sequence). Between the trimmed V and J ends, which lost 4 bases and 8 bases, there was a span of 7 bases. The CDR3 DNA reads as TGTGCCAGCAGCCGCGTCGATGAGCAGTTCTTC. This translates into CASSRVDEQFF.

The J gene is TRBJ2-1, the V gene TRBV7-9; TRBD1 agrees at 10 bases. The CDR3 extends over 16 amino acids. Trimming at V came to 5 bases and at J to 1 base, leaving 5 bases not matched to a gene. Germline V gives CDR1 SEHNR, CDR2 FQNEAQ (reference sequence). The CDR3 sequence: CASSGRTGGSYNEQFF. Written as DNA, the CDR3 is TGTGCCAGCAGCGGCAGGACAGGGGGGTCCTACAATGAGCAGTTCTTC.

The chain is built from TRBV7-9 and TRBJ2-7; 7 bases are a match to TRBD2. Unmatched junction bases numbered 9, after V lost 6 bases and J lost 4 bases. CDR1 SEHNR and CDR2 FQNEAQ come from the germline V gene (reference sequence). The CDR3 consists of 14 residues. This CDR3 is CASSGASGSYEQYF. Written as DNA, the CDR3 is TGTGCCAGCAGTGGGGCTAGCGGTTCTTACGAGCAGTACTTC.

The chain couples TRBV7-2 to TRBJ1-4; perhaps TRBD1 as D (6 bases). This CDR3 contains 16 residues. CDR1 SGHTA and CDR2 FQGNSA come from the germline V gene. The germline V and J ends were trimmed by 1 base and 8 bases, with 17 bases remaining between them. The CDR3 sequence: CASSLGVGRGGEKLFF. CDR3 sequence (DNA): TGTGCCAGCAGCTTAGGAGTAGGCAGGGGCGGCGAAAAACTGTTTTTT.

This clone was seen a handful of times. This chain connects TRBV6-6 to TRBJ1-5, with D perhaps matching TRBD1 (5 bases). Per the germline V gene, CDR1 is MNHNY and CDR2 is SVGAGI (reference sequence). The CDR3 runs to 15 residues. V was pared by 4 bases and J by 3 bases, with 13 bases between. The CDR3, as DNA: TGTGCCAGCAGTTCCGCGGACACAAACAATCAGCCCCAGCATTTT. Amino acids: CASSSADTNNQPQHF.

The V and J genes are TRBV30 and TRBJ2-5; tentative D call: TRBD2 (6 bases). The CDR3 totals 12 residues. The V gene's germline CDR1 is GTSNPN and CDR2 SVGIG (reference sequence). The DNA for the CDR3 is TGTGCTTGGGGAGGTGGCCACGAGACCCAGTACTTC. The encoded protein is CAWGGGHETQYF.

This clone showed up just a few times. The chain recombines TRBV7-9 with TRBJ2-2, with 8 positions matching TRBD2. Per the germline V gene, CDR1 is SEHNR and CDR2 is FQNEAQ (reference sequence). This CDR3 spans 16 amino acids. V dropped 3 bases and J dropped 4; count of bases not matched to a gene: 7. The CDR3 loop reads CASSFARAGGTGELFF. CDR3 coding DNA: TGTGCCAGCAGCTTTGCTCGCGCGGGGGGCACCGGGGAGCTGTTTTTT.

The chain has TRBV13 and TRBJ2-4, with TRBD1 matching over 7 bases. The germline V gene has CDR1 PRHDT and CDR2 FYEKMQ (reference sequence). The CDR3 spans 14 residues. After removal of 2 bases from V and 8 bases from J, the junction contained 6 bases not matched to a gene. CDR3 residues: CASSLKQGLDIQYF. CDR3 sequence (DNA): TGTGCCAGCAGCTTAAAACAGGGGTTGGACATTCAGTACTTC.

The CDR3 loop reads CASSWGQGINYGYTF. DNA for the CDR3: TGTGCCAGCAGCTGGGGACAGGGTATTAACTATGGCTACACCTTC. This chain uses TRBV28 with TRBJ1-2; 9 nucleotides align to TRBD1. With V trimmed by 6 bases and J by 1 base, 6 bases remained unmatched. In germline, CDR1 is MDHEN, CDR2 SYDVKM. The length of the CDR3 is 15 residues.

In its sample, this clone was seen a few times. The chain couples TRBV7-6 to TRBJ2-5, with 7 bases matching TRBD2. CDR1 and CDR2 (germline): SGHVS, FNYEAQ. This CDR3 has 15 amino acids. J was trimmed by 0 bases and V by 1 base; bases with no gene match: 2. Here the CDR3 reads CASSLGGGYQETQYF. CDR3 sequence (DNA): TGTGCCAGCAGCTTAGGGGGGGGGTACCAAGAGACCCAGTACTTC.

This clone has a handful of counts. The chain is built from TRBV29-1 and TRBJ2-7; a possible D gene is TRBD1 (6 bases). In germline, CDR1 is SQVTM, CDR2 ANQGSEA. The V and J ends lost 6 bases and 4 bases respectively, with 19 bases between them. This CDR3 spans 14 amino acids. The DNA of the CDR3 is TGCAGCGTCGTAACCTTAGGGGGTAGGTACGAGCAGTACTTC. Translation: CSVVTLGGRYEQYF.

This clone was picked up a small number of times. The chain has TRBV25-1 and TRBJ1-6; no clear D. This CDR3 has 15 amino acids. Germline assignment: CDR1 MGHDK and CDR2 SYGVNS. Deletions cut 5 bases from V and 6 bases from J, with 14 bases between. The CDR3 DNA is TGTGCCAGCAGTCAAGCCGTGGTTCCTAATTCACCCCTCCACTTT. Translation gives CASSQAVVPNSPLHF.

V usage is TRBV19 and J usage is TRBJ2-7, with a tentative D call TRBD1 (5 bases). V dropped 6 bases and J dropped 6 bases, with 9 bases sitting between them. Germline values: CDR1 LNHDA, CDR2 SQIVND (reference sequence). The CDR3 has 11 amino acids. CDR3 protein: CASRQGGEQYF. CDR3 nucleotide sequence: TGTGCCAGTAGGCAGGGCGGCGAGCAGTACTTC.

The CDR3: CASSSFVRDRLTYEQYF. The CDR3 DNA reads TGTGCCAGCAGCTCATTCGTCCGGGACAGGCTTACCTACGAGCAGTACTTC. The chain employs TRBV7-6 and TRBJ2-7; 8 positions agree with TRBD1. Looked up from germline, CDR1 is SGHVS and CDR2 is FNYEAQ. This CDR3 comprises 17 residues. Unmatched junction bases numbered 13, after V lost 4 bases and J lost 2 bases.

The V gene is TRBV29-1, the J gene TRBJ1-2, with 11 bases matching TRBD1. Looked up from germline, CDR1 is SQVTM and CDR2 is ANQGSEA. V gave up 5 bases and J gave up 4 bases; unmatched junction bases: 6. The length of the CDR3 is 14 residues. The CDR3 sequence is CSVTRTGGSYGYTF. The CDR3 region has the DNA TGCAGCGTTACTCGGACAGGGGGCAGCTATGGCTACACCTTC.

The V and J genes are TRBV5-1 and TRBJ1-6; D is perhaps TRBD1 (5 bases). Per germline, CDR1 SGHRS and CDR2 YFSETQ. With 4 bases removed from V and 13 bases from J, the gap between germline ends came to 24 bases. CDR3 size: 16 residues. CDR3: CASSPTPDNPVSPLHF. The CDR3 DNA reads TGCGCCAGCAGCCCTACCCCGGACAACCCCGTAAGCCCCCTCCACTTT.